Sequencing of this T cell receptor beta chain was carried out in a study of cytomegalovirus exposure and HLA in healthy donors. Study conclusions and caveats: Overall, approximately 150 TCR beta chains were annotated as cytomegalovirus-associated. Subsequent analysis showed first-cohort TCR clusters tending to co-occur in around 110 validation repertoires.

The J segment lost 2 bases and the V segment lost 4 bases, leaving 9 bases of the junction unmatched. The CDR3 is 16 residues long. Germline lookup yields CDR1 SGHDN and CDR2 FVKESK. Clones were read by immunoSEQ multiplex PCR, and TCRdb kept only the in-frame ones, dropping some. The sample lists under 350,000 clones; approximately 86% were seen once. This clone has a single count. What it binds is not known. The 120-subject validation cohort, separate from the approximately 630-subject first cohort, included the donors. Sequencing was carried out using PBMCs. The chain employs TRBV14 and TRBJ2-5; 8 bases align to TRBD2. This TCR was sampled from a woman aged 18 to 35 in good health and CMV-seronegative. CDR3 protein: CASSRLLAGRQETQYF. The DNA for the CDR3 is TGTGCCAGCAGCCGCCTCCTAGCGGGCAGGCAAGAGACCCAGTACTTC. The full variable domain, in which reference TRBV14 and TRBJ2-5 provide the parts outside the CDR3, is EAGVTQFPSHSVIEKGQTVTLRCDPISGHDNLYWYRRVMGKEIKFLLHFVKESKQDESGMPNNRFLAERTGGTYSTLKVQPAELEDSGVYFCASSRLLAGRQETQYFGPGTRLLVL.